Listed below are T cell receptor beta chains from one sample, sequenced in a study of regulatory T cells in long-lasting Graves disease. TCRdb redid the calling of the multiplex PCR reads with MiXCR, one entry per CDR3 protein. This table holds fewer than 650,000 distinct CDR3 sequences, roughly 15% found once. This same sample was also part of a study on T cells in Graves' hyperthyroidism and ophthalmopathy.

The starting material was peripheral blood mononuclear cells (PBMCs), obtained at new diagnosis, from a patient treated with antithyroid drugs. Source of these receptors: a woman in her twenties or thirties with Graves disease. The CDR3 runs from the conserved cysteine through the conserved F or W. Each record gives: J gene, D gene, clone size, V gene, CDR3 DNA, CDR3 protein. D genes are given only for firm matches. Size is stated for part of the rows, as once, few or many counts, or as a class when the clone is expanded.

TRBJ1-2	NA	NA	TRBV4-2	TGTGCCAGCAGCCAAAACGTGGGCAACCCTTCTAACTATGGCTACACCTTC	CASSQNVGNPSNYGYTF
TRBJ1-2	NA	NA	TRBV18	TGTGCCAGCTCACGAGGAACAGGGAACTATGGCTACACCTTC	CASSRGTGNYGYTF
TRBJ2-3	NA	NA	TRBV20-1	TGCAGTGCCCGGGACTCCAATACGCAGTATTTT	CSARDSNTQYF
TRBJ1-1	NA	many	TRBV27	TGTGCCAGCAGTTTATCCCCGGGAGCGTGGGAAGCTTTCTTT	CASSLSPGAWEAFF
TRBJ1-6	TRBD1	NA	TRBV7-9	TGTGCCAGCAGCCCGGAGGGGGCAGCACCACCCCTCCACTTT	CASSPEGAAPPLHF
TRBJ2-1	TRBD2	few	TRBV3-1	TGTGCCAGCAGGCTAGCGGGAGATTGGGACAATGAGCAGTTCTTC	CASRLAGDWDNEQFF
TRBJ1-3	NA	NA	TRBV20-1	TGCAGTGCTGTCTCGGGGCCTGGAAACACCATATATTTT	CSAVSGPGNTIYF
TRBJ2-1	TRBD2	NA	TRBV6-5	TGTGCCAGCAGTTTAGCGGGAAGGGATGAGCAGTTCTTC	CASSLAGRDEQFF
TRBJ1-1	NA	many	TRBV5-1	TGCGCCAGCAGCTTGGTTGCAGGGGCGAACACTGAAGCTTTCTTT	CASSLVAGANTEAFF
TRBJ1-1	NA	NA	TRBV18	TGTGCCAGCTCACGGGACGCCGGGGGGAGGAGGACTGAAGCTTTCTTT	CASSRDAGGRRTEAFF
TRBJ2-7	NA	few	TRBV27	TGTGCCAGCAGTTCCGGCCGCCTGTCCTACGAGCAGTACTTC	CASSSGRLSYEQYF
TRBJ2-1	TRBD1	NA	TRBV20-1	TGCAGTGCTCCTAGACAGGGGGTTTACAATGAGCAGTTCTTC	CSAPRQGVYNEQFF
TRBJ1-4	NA	many	TRBV6-2/TRBV6-3	TGTGCCAGCACTAAAGCGGACAGCGGAGAAAAACTGTTTTTT	CASTKADSGEKLFF
TRBJ2-7	TRBD2	NA	TRBV20-1	TGCAGTGCTAGAGATGGGAGGGGAAGCTCCTACGAGCAGTACTTC	CSARDGRGSSYEQYF
TRBJ1-2	NA	NA	TRBV12-3/TRBV12-4	TGTGCCAGCAGATGGCGGCAGTATGGTGGCTACACCTTC	CASRWRQYGGYTF
TRBJ2-1	TRBD1	NA	TRBV24-1	TGTGCCACCAGTGATTTATTCCCTCATCGACAGGGGGCAAAGTTCTTC	CATSDLFPHRQGAKFF
TRBJ1-5	NA	NA	TRBV5-1	TGCGCCAGCAGCTTGGCCCCCGACAGTACCGGAGATCAGCCCCAGCATTTT	CASSLAPDSTGDQPQHF
TRBJ2-1	NA	many	TRBV2	TGTGCCAGCAGTAAGACTCGCCAGTCCGGGCAGTTCTTC	CASSKTRQSGQFF
TRBJ2-7	TRBD1	many	TRBV20-1	TGCAGTGGGGCGACGGGACAGGGCCTATACGAGCAGTACTTC	CSGATGQGLYEQYF
TRBJ1-6	NA	few	TRBV27	TGTGCCAGCGGTTGGAATTCACCCCTCCACTTT	CASGWNSPLHF
TRBJ1-1	TRBD1	many	TRBV24-1	TGTGCCACCAGTGATCAGGGGGCGCACACTGAAGCTTTCTTT	CATSDQGAHTEAFF
TRBJ1-6	TRBD1	many	TRBV7-2	TGTGCCAGCAGCTCCACCGGGACAGGAAATTCACCCCTCCACTTT	CASSSTGTGNSPLHF
TRBJ2-1	TRBD2	once	TRBV14	TGTGCCAGCAGCCTGGGACTAGCGGGAGCCTTCTATTTC	CASSLGLAGAFYF
TRBJ1-1	NA	NA	TRBV5-6	TGTGCCAGCAGCTTGGGACAGAGGGACACTGAAGCTTTCTTT	CASSLGQRDTEAFF
TRBJ2-5	TRBD2	many	TRBV2	TGTGCCAGCATAGCGGGCCTCCAAGAGACCCAGTACTTC	CASIAGLQETQYF
TRBJ2-3	NA	NA	TRBV6-9	TGTGCCAGCAGTTATAACTGGGGAGGCACAGATACGCAGTATTTT	CASSYNWGGTDTQYF
TRBJ2-1	NA	few	TRBV6-9	TGTGCCAGCAGTTACTCTGCAGGGGATAGCTCCTACAATGAGCAGTTCTTC	CASSYSAGDSSYNEQFF
TRBJ2-6	NA	once	TRBV5-1	TGCGCCAGCAGCTTGGGAGCAGGACAGGCCAACGTCCTGACTTTC	CASSLGAGQANVLTF
TRBJ1-1	NA	NA	TRBV5-1	TGCGCCAGCAGCTTGAGGTACCCGAGGGGGAACACTGAAGCTTTCTTT	CASSLRYPRGNTEAFF
TRBJ1-2	TRBD1	many	TRBV7-2	TGTGCCAGCAGCTTCACCGGGACAGGGGTAAACGGCTACACCTTC	CASSFTGTGVNGYTF
TRBJ2-7	TRBD2	many	TRBV29-1	TGCAGCGTTGTTGGACTAGCGGGACACCAGCAGTACTTC	CSVVGLAGHQQYF
TRBJ2-7	NA	many	TRBV12-3/TRBV12-4	TGTGCCAGCAGTGTCGTAGTTGCGTACGAGCAGTACTTC	CASSVVVAYEQYF
TRBJ1-3	NA	NA	TRBV18	TGTGCCAGCTCACCGGTTCTGCGGGCCTCTGGAAACACCATATATTTT	CASSPVLRASGNTIYF
TRBJ2-7	TRBD2	many	TRBV27	TGTGCCAGCAGTCTCGGGACTACCTACGAGCAGTACTTC	CASSLGTTYEQYF
TRBJ2-5	TRBD2	NA	TRBV6-1	TGTGCCAGCACGAGCCTAGCGGGAGTTGGTAATACGGAGACCCAGTACTTC	CASTSLAGVGNTETQYF
TRBJ1-3	NA	NA	TRBV20-1	TGCAGTGCTGTACTACGAGGGTCTGGAAACACCATATATTTT	CSAVLRGSGNTIYF
TRBJ1-2	NA	few	TRBV9	TGTGCCAGCAGCGTAGTCGCAGACAGCTACTCTTATGGCTACACCTTC	CASSVVADSYSYGYTF
TRBJ1-6	NA	few	TRBV6-1	TGTGCCAGCAGTGAACGGGCAGGGGTGAGCGAACCCCTCCACTTT	CASSERAGVSEPLHF
TRBJ1-2	NA	NA	TRBV10-2	TGCGCCAGCTTAGGGACCTGGGGCTATGGCTACACCTTC	CASLGTWGYGYTF
TRBJ2-1	NA	NA	TRBV28	TGTGCCAGCAGTTTGTTAAGTACTTTCACCTACAATGAGCAGTTCTTC	CASSLLSTFTYNEQFF
TRBJ2-1	NA	many	TRBV20-1	TGCAGTGCCCCTGGGACTTACAATGAGCAGTTCTTC	CSAPGTYNEQFF
TRBJ2-2	NA	few	TRBV29-1	TGCAGCGTTGTGGCTCTCGCCGGGGAGCTGTTTTTT	CSVVALAGELFF
TRBJ1-3	NA	few	TRBV28	TGTGCCAGCAGTTTCCACAGGGTAATAGTAGACACCATATATTTT	CASSFHRVIVDTIYF
TRBJ1-2	NA	many	TRBV29-1	TGCAGCGTTGAAGGCGGGAAAGGCTACACCTTC	CSVEGGKGYTF
TRBJ2-3	NA	NA	TRBV19	TGTGCCAGTAGTCGTGGAACGCAGCGCCCAGATACGCAGTATTTT	CASSRGTQRPDTQYF
TRBJ2-7	NA	many	TRBV12-3/TRBV12-4	TGTGCCAGCGGACCAGAACCCCGCGAGCAGTACTTC	CASGPEPREQYF
TRBJ2-1	TRBD2	NA	TRBV4-1	TGCGCCAGCAGCCAACCTAGCGGGAGCCGGTTCAATGAGCAGTTCTTC	CASSQPSGSRFNEQFF
TRBJ1-1	NA	many	TRBV7-8	TGTGCCAGCACCGACCAACTGCAGGGAATAGCTTTCTTT	CASTDQLQGIAFF
TRBJ2-5	NA	NA	TRBV20-1	TGCAGTGCTAGTAGGAGGGGTCAGCAAGAGACCCAGTACTTC	CSASRRGQQETQYF
TRBJ2-3	TRBD2	many	TRBV10-3	TGTGCCATCAGTGAGTCGGGTAGCGGGATTGGCACAGATACGCAGTATTTT	CAISESGSGIGTDTQYF
TRBJ2-2	NA	NA	TRBV6-1	TGTGCCAGTGGGGACACCTCAGTATGGAACACCGGGGAGCTGTTTTTT	CASGDTSVWNTGELFF